The 29 T cell receptor beta chains below were found in one sample sequenced in a study of graft-versus-host responses after intestinal transplantation. Their recognized antigens are unknown. Some clones are missing from TCRdb's copy, which holds only in-frame ones; the method was immunoSEQ multiplex PCR. The sample lists over 65,000 clones, around 93% occurring once. This sample comprised unstimulated CD8+ T cells sorted from spleen or lymph node cells, obtained before transplant. These receptors came from a human donor who was the organ donor for an intestinal transplant.

This clone was recorded only once. This chain joins TRBV6-5 and TRBJ2-7; perhaps TRBD1 as D (6 bases). V shed 5 bases and J shed 3 bases, with 8 bases lying between them. The CDR3 spans 12 residues. CDR1 is MNHEY, CDR2 SVGAGI, per germline. The CDR3 loop reads CASSPRGYEQYF. CDR3 nucleotides: TGTGCCAGCAGTCCCAGGGGCTACGAGCAGTACTTC.

The rearrangement joins TRBV19 to TRBJ1-5; D is uncertain. CDR3 length: 16 amino acids. Germline assignment: CDR1 LNHDA and CDR2 SQIVND (reference sequence). Trimming stripped 6 bases from V and 5 bases from J, with 20 bases between. In nucleotides, the CDR3 is TGTGCCAGTAGCGGCTGGGGATCGGGGTCCGATCAGCCCCAGCATTTT. Its protein product is CASSGWGSGSDQPQHF.

This rearrangement joins TRBV11-2 to TRBJ1-2; no firm D call. The CDR3 loop spans 15 amino acids. Per the germline V gene, CDR1 is SGHAT and CDR2 is FQNNGV. Trimming pared 1 base from V and 3 bases from J, leaving 12 bases between. CDR3: CASSLAPGNDYGYTF. The CDR3 DNA reads TGTGCCAGCAGCTTAGCTCCGGGAAATGACTATGGCTACACCTTC.

Regarding this clone: Other DNA variants within this sample encode the same CDR3. V and J are TRBV6-4 and TRBJ2-2; unclear D gene. The CDR3 extends over 13 amino acids. CDR1 is MRHNA, CDR2 SNTAGT, per germline. V was pared by 0 bases and J by 3 bases, with 2 bases between. CDR3 DNA: TGTGCCAGCAGTGACTCGGACACCGGGGAGCTGTTTTTT. Protein sequence: CASSDSDTGELFF.

V and J are TRBV4-1 and TRBJ2-2; D perhaps matches TRBD1 (6 bases). The CDR3 has 14 amino acids. The germline V and J ends were trimmed by 5 bases and 6 bases, with 13 bases remaining between them. CDR1 is MGHRA and CDR2 is YSYEKL in the germline V gene. CDR3 sequence reads: CASSFKQGAGELFF. The CDR3 DNA reads as TGCGCCAGCAGCTTTAAACAGGGTGCCGGGGAGCTGTTTTTT.

V usage is TRBV4-1 and J usage is TRBJ2-5, with TRBD2 identical over 9 bases. Trimming cost V 0 bases and J 4 bases; bases outside gene matches: 3. The germline V gene has CDR1 MGHRA and CDR2 YSYEKL. The CDR3 totals 15 residues. The CDR3 sequence is CASSQEGREGETQYF. The CDR3 DNA reads TGCGCCAGCAGCCAAGAAGGGCGGGAGGGAGAGACCCAGTACTTC.

The chain recombines TRBV11-2 with TRBJ2-1, with 9 bases aligning to TRBD2. Germline lookup yields CDR1 SGHAT and CDR2 FQNNGV. The CDR3 extends over 15 amino acids. The junction had 4 bases not matched to a gene; V was cut back by 1 base and J by 6 bases. In DNA, the CDR3 is TGTGCCAGCAGCTTAGTGGCGGGAGGGATCAATGAGCAGTTCTTC. Its translation: CASSLVAGGINEQFF.

The gene calls are TRBV6-5 and TRBJ1-1; the D gene is possibly TRBD1 (6 bases). Trimming took off 8 bases at V and 10 bases at J, with 23 bases between the two ends. The length of the CDR3 is 14 residues. CDR1 is MNHEY, CDR2 SVGAGI, per germline. Written as DNA, the CDR3 is TGTGCCAGCTGCGTGTCTGGGGCAGGGGAATTAGCTTTCTTT. Protein sequence: CASCVSGAGELAFF.

The chain has TRBV5-6 and TRBJ1-4, with D unresolved. The CDR3 extends over 16 amino acids. Looked up from germline, CDR1 is SGHDT and CDR2 is YYEEEE. The V end was cut by 4 bases, the J end by 3 bases, with 16 bases between. Here the CDR3 reads CASSPNTTEANEKLFF. The CDR3 bases are TGTGCCAGCAGCCCAAACACAACAGAGGCTAATGAAAAACTGTTTTTT.

For the CDR3, the DNA is TGTGCCAGCAGTCCTCGGATGAGGGAGAACTACGAGCAGTACTTC. Translated: CASSPRMRENYEQYF. J is TRBJ2-7 and V is TRBV27; tentative D call: TRBD2 (5 bases). The CDR3 covers 15 residues. The germline V gene encodes CDR1 MNHEY and CDR2 SMNVEV (reference sequence). V shed 5 bases and J shed 3 bases, with 17 bases lying between them.

This clone was found once. The chain uses TRBV4-1 and TRBJ2-7; possible D gene TRBD2, 5 bases. Germline assignment: CDR1 MGHRA and CDR2 YSYEKL. V lost 2 bases to trimming and J lost 0 bases, with 14 bases between them. CDR3 length equals 16 residues. Here the CDR3 reads CASSQLALPLSYEQYF. Here the CDR3 DNA reads TGCGCCAGCAGCCAACTAGCACTACCTCTCTCCTACGAGCAGTACTTC.

This clone was seen a few times. The chain recombines TRBV28 with TRBJ2-7; TRBD1 is a possible D gene (5 bases). Germline values: CDR1 MDHEN, CDR2 SYDVKM. There are 13 residues in the CDR3. V was clipped by 5 bases and J by 4 bases, with 12 bases between them. The DNA of the CDR3 is TGTGCCAGCAGTCCAGGGAAACAATACGAGCAGTACTTC. Its translation is CASSPGKQYEQYF.

In this sample, this clone turned up once. J is TRBJ2-7 and V is TRBV4-1, with 7 bases lining up with TRBD1. The V gene's germline CDR1 is MGHRA and CDR2 YSYEKL. The CDR3 spans 15 residues. V dropped 3 bases and J dropped 3; count of bases not matched to a gene: 8. The CDR3 nucleotides read TGCGCCAGCAGCCAGTCCGGGACAGCTTACTACGAGCAGTACTTC. Its protein is CASSQSGTAYYEQYF.

The chain carries TRBV6-5 and TRBJ1-2; maybe TRBD1 (6 bases). Germline assignment: CDR1 MNHEY and CDR2 SVGAGI. The CDR3 is made up of 13 amino acids. The ends were cut back, 6 bases at V and 3 bases at J, with 11 bases in the middle. The CDR3 region is CASRPWTDYGYTF. The CDR3 nucleotides are TGTGCCAGCAGACCCTGGACAGACTATGGCTACACCTTC.

The rearrangement links TRBV7-9 to TRBJ2-7, with TRBD2 identical over 7 bases. Trimming at V came to 6 bases and at J to 3 bases, leaving 8 bases not matched to a gene. The germline CDR1 and CDR2 sequences are SEHNR and FQNEAQ (reference sequence). The CDR3 runs to 14 residues. CDR3 region: CASSFSGAYYEQYF. As DNA, the CDR3 is TGTGCCAGCAGTTTCAGCGGGGCTTACTACGAGCAGTACTTC.

The chain is built from TRBV6-1 and TRBJ2-7, with 7 bases that match TRBD2. The CDR3 runs 15 residues. Germline lookup yields CDR1 MNHNS and CDR2 SASEGT. Trimming took 4 bases from V and 0 from J; bases not matched to a gene: 6. In DNA, the CDR3 is TGTGCCAGCAGTGGGTTGGGGGGGAGCTCCTACGAGCAGTACTTC. This translates into CASSGLGGSSYEQYF.

This clone was seen a single time. The rearrangement links TRBV7-9 to TRBJ2-1; 7 positions match TRBD2. V trimming: 6 bases; J trimming: 1 base; junction bases outside the gene matches: 3. Germline CDR1 and CDR2: SEHNR and FQNEAQ (reference sequence). This CDR3 is 14 amino acids long. This CDR3 reads CASRPGGSYNEQFF. The CDR3 DNA sequence: TGTGCCAGCAGGCCCGGGGGGTCCTACAATGAGCAGTTCTTC.

This rearrangement joins TRBV6-1 to TRBJ2-5, with D perhaps TRBD2 (6 bases). V was clipped by 5 bases and J by 1 base, with 14 bases between them. The germline gives CDR1 MNHNS, CDR2 SASEGT. The CDR3 spans 15 residues. The CDR3 is CASSSLGTFQETQYF. In nucleotides, the CDR3 is TGTGCCAGCAGTTCCCTCGGGACTTTCCAAGAGACCCAGTACTTC.

CDR3 region: CASSLWGEGLGEQYF. DNA of the CDR3: TGTGCCAGCAGCTTATGGGGGGAGGGCCTCGGCGAGCAGTACTTC. The chain recombines TRBV11-1 with TRBJ2-7; 7 bases align to TRBD2. Germline V gene lookup returns CDR1 SGHAT and CDR2 FQDESV (reference sequence). V was clipped by 2 bases and J by 6 bases; unmatched bases: 10. This CDR3 has 15 residues.

In its sample, this clone was seen once. The rearrangement links TRBV7-6 to TRBJ2-2; TRBD1 might be the D (5 bases). CDR1 and CDR2 from the germline V gene are SGHVS and FNYEAQ. Between the trimmed V and J ends, which lost 5 bases and 5 bases, there was a span of 9 bases. The CDR3 is 13 residues long. The CDR3 sequence: CASSATGTGELFF. The CDR3 DNA reads as TGTGCCAGCAGCGCCACAGGAACCGGGGAGCTGTTTTTT.

CDR3 sequence: CASSSAPSTTSRRRAGELFF. The CDR3 DNA sequence: TGTGCCAGCAGCTCGGCCCCTTCTACGACTAGCAGGAGAAGAGCCGGGGAGCTGTTTTTT. This chain connects TRBV5-5 to TRBJ2-2; 7 nucleotides agree with TRBD2. The V gene end was trimmed by 3 bases and the J gene end by 6 bases; junction bases not matched to a gene: 23. The germline V gene encodes CDR1 SGHKS and CDR2 YYEKEE (reference sequence). The length of the CDR3 is 20 residues.

The chain combines TRBV5-6 with TRBJ2-3; the D is unclear. The length of the CDR3 is 13 residues. Looked up from germline, CDR1 is SGHDT and CDR2 is YYEEEE. Trimming removed 0 bases at V and 5 bases at J, with 7 bases between. CDR3 DNA sequence: TGTGCCAGCAGCTTGGGCGCCGGAGATACGCAGTATTTT. Protein: CASSLGAGDTQYF.

The chain combines TRBV13 with TRBJ2-1; D not certain. Germline V gene data show CDR1 as PRHDT and CDR2 as FYEKMQ (reference sequence). V gave up 4 bases and J gave up 5 bases, with 6 bases separating them. The length of the CDR3 is 12 residues. The CDR3 loop reads CASSSLHNEQFF. The CDR3 bases are TGTGCCAGCAGCTCTCTCCACAATGAGCAGTTCTTC.

This chain uses TRBV11-1 with TRBJ2-3; TRBD2 agrees at 8 bases. The CDR3 length is 16 residues. The trim removed 5 bases at V and 8 bases at J, leaving 15 bases unmatched. Germline V lookup: CDR1 SGHAT, CDR2 FQDESV (reference sequence). Here the CDR3 reads CASSPEPSSAGGTQYF. As DNA, the CDR3 is TGTGCCAGCAGCCCGGAACCGTCTAGCGCGGGGGGTACGCAGTATTTT.

The J gene is TRBJ1-1, the V gene TRBV5-6, with unresolved D. The V gene's germline CDR1 is SGHDT and CDR2 YYEEEE. The CDR3 consists of 13 residues. The V end lost 2 bases, the J end lost 10 bases, and 15 bases lay between the germline ends. CDR3: CASSFSPLLIAFF. The CDR3 DNA follows: TGTGCCAGCAGCTTTTCGCCTCTGCTGATAGCTTTCTTT.

This chain connects TRBV9 to TRBJ2-3, with TRBD2 as a possible D gene (5 bases). CDR1 and CDR2 from the germline V gene are SGDLS and YYNGEE. The CDR3 covers 14 residues. V was shortened by 0 bases and J by 5 bases, with 10 bases between the two germline ends. CDR3 in amino acids: CASSVDGLGDTQYF. The CDR3 nucleotides read TGTGCCAGCAGCGTAGATGGACTGGGAGATACGCAGTATTTT.

The V call is TRBV27, the J call TRBJ2-7; D could derive from TRBD1 or TRBD2 (5 bases each). V shed 5 bases and J shed 1 base, with 12 bases lying between them. The CDR3 is 14 amino acids. Germline V CDR1 and CDR2: MNHEY, SMNVEV (reference sequence). CDR3 in DNA: TGTGCCAGCAGTCTAACGGGACCTTCCTACGAGCAGTACTTC. This translates into CASSLTGPSYEQYF.

The chain carries TRBV5-6 and TRBJ1-2, with unresolved D. Germline CDR1 reads SGHDT; CDR2 reads YYEEEE. The CDR3 sequence is 15 residues long. Deletions cut 2 bases from V and 4 bases from J, with 15 bases between. The CDR3 loop reads CASSFPGPTGYGYTF. CDR3 DNA sequence: TGTGCCAGCAGCTTTCCGGGCCCGACCGGCTATGGCTACACCTTC.

The chain has TRBV27 and TRBJ1-2, with 8 bases fitting TRBD1. The CDR3 is made up of 14 amino acids. The germline V gene has CDR1 MNHEY and CDR2 SMNVEV (reference sequence). V trimming: 6 bases; J trimming: 4 bases; junction bases outside the gene matches: 7. The CDR3 DNA reads TGTGCCAGCAGCTGGACAGGGCATAGCTATGGCTACACCTTC. Protein: CASSWTGHSYGYTF.